This record concerns one TCR beta chain sequence. The data belong to a study of shared clonotypes between healthy human individuals. Across the study: A couple of women and a few men aged 18 to 49 served as donors.

The CDR3 extends over 13 amino acids. Germline V gives CDR1 SGDLS, CDR2 YYNGEE. Trimming took off 0 bases at V and 10 bases at J, with 12 bases between the two ends. TCRdb keeps only in-frame clones here, not all; method: immunoSEQ multiplex PCR. The data hold a few million clones, with under 97% observed a single time. The sequence was collected from a man between 18 and 35 years old in good health. V gene TRBV9 combines with J gene TRBJ2-3, with D uncertain. Sequencing was carried out using naive CD4+ T cells sorted from blood. The subset denotes: CD45RA+ positively selected. The CDR3 DNA reads TGTGCCAGCAGCGTAGCACCCTCAGCCGCGCAGTATTTT. Residues: CASSVAPSAAQYF.